These T cell receptor beta chains were read from a single sample in a study of blood T cell repertoires in COVID-19. Only in-frame clones appear in the TCRdb table, and some are missing; sequencing was by immunoSEQ multiplex PCR. The sample carries under 45,000 clones, around 86% recorded once. The material sequenced was peripheral blood. Receptor source: a human donor in a cohort sampled during active COVID-19. CDR3s include the opening cysteine and the closing phenylalanine or tryptophan. Each record gives: D gene, J gene, V gene, clone size, CDR3 protein, CDR3 DNA. The D gene is left open where the match is weak. Size is omitted from some rows. Given values are once, few, many or a class for expanded clones.

>TRBD2|TRBJ2-1|TRBV5-5|-
CASSSLAGRMYNEQFF
TGTGCCAGCAGCTCACTAGCGGGGCGAATGTACAATGAGCAGTTCTTC
>-|TRBJ1-3|TRBV7-8|-
CASSLRGTGSGNTIYF
TGTGCCAGCAGCTTACGGGGGACCGGATCTGGAAACACCATATATTTT
>TRBD1|TRBJ1-4|TRBV27|-
CASLDRALEKLFF
TGTGCCAGCCTGGACAGGGCACTTGAAAAACTGTTTTTT
>TRBD1|TRBJ2-7|TRBV29-1|once
CSARQGFSSYEQYF
TGCAGCGCCAGACAGGGGTTCAGCTCCTACGAGCAGTACTTC
>TRBD1|TRBJ1-1|TRBV3-1/TRBV3-2|-
CASSQEGTGTEAFF
TGTGCCAGCAGCCAAGAAGGGACAGGCACTGAAGCTTTCTTT
>-|TRBJ2-7|TRBV5-1|-
CASSFDQGLYEQYF
TGCGCCAGCAGCTTTGATCAGGGACTCTACGAGCAGTACTTC
>-|TRBJ1-4|TRBV19|-
CASSKAGDLLFF
TGTGCCAGTAGTAAAGCAGGCGATCTCCTGTTTTTT
>TRBD1|TRBJ2-7|TRBV19|-
CASSSGTGSLEQYF
TGTGCCAGTAGTTCCGGGACAGGGAGCCTCGAGCAGTACTTC
>TRBD1|TRBJ1-6|TRBV11-2|-
CASSSPGTGSISYNSPLHF
TGTGCCAGCAGCTCTCCCGGGACAGGGAGCATATCGTATAATTCACCCCTCCACTTT
>-|TRBJ1-2|TRBV5-4|few
CASSGGRSHDGYTF
TGTGCCAGCAGTGGCGGGAGATCCCACGATGGCTACACCTTC
>TRBD1|TRBJ1-2|TRBV5-1|once
CASSLQGDGYTF
TGCGCCAGCAGCTTGCAGGGGGATGGCTACACCTTC